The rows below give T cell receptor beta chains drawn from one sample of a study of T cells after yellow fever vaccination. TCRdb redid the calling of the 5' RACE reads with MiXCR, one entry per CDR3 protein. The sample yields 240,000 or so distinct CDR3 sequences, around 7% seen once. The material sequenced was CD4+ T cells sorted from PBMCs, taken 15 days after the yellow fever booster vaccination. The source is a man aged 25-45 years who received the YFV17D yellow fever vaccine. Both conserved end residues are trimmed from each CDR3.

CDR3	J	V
ASRGSPYEQY	TRBJ2-7	TRBV6-5
SASAGGQGDGYT	TRBJ1-2	TRBV20-1
ASSYSRFKPFSEQY	TRBJ2-7	TRBV6-5
ASSESVAGRYEQY	TRBJ2-7	TRBV10-1
SARGIGATDTQY	TRBJ2-3	TRBV20-1
AISESFSVPQETQY	TRBJ2-5	TRBV10-3
ASSSGQGTDTQY	TRBJ2-3	TRBV5-1
ASSPTRDRITGELF	TRBJ2-2	TRBV7-9
ASSLPRGRGRSYNEQF	TRBJ2-1	TRBV11-2
STRLGPAHTQETQY	TRBJ2-5	TRBV20-1
ASSFGVGEKLF	TRBJ1-4	TRBV7-8
ASSRLAGGPNEQF	TRBJ2-1	TRBV5-1
AIQMSPSTDTQY	TRBJ2-3	TRBV10-3
SAPPLAGGQREQF	TRBJ2-1	TRBV20-1
ASSPSTSGSLYNEQF	TRBJ2-1	TRBV18
AISESQGKISDTQY	TRBJ2-3	TRBV10-3
ASSIDQGSAF	TRBJ1-1	TRBV19
ASSYSFTSAKESYNEQF	TRBJ2-1	TRBV6-2/TRBV6-3
ASRPLAGGQF	TRBJ2-1	TRBV28
ASSPYSREEGYT	TRBJ1-2	TRBV7-2
ASRTVNTGELF	TRBJ2-2	TRBV28
ASSHGRETQY	TRBJ2-5	TRBV3-1
ASRIGTYEQY	TRBJ2-7	TRBV5-1
SAQGQYEPYEQY	TRBJ2-7	TRBV29-1
ASSKLSGSGYNEQF	TRBJ2-1	TRBV7-2
AISGYTGSGANVLT	TRBJ2-6	TRBV10-3
ASSQDLGTGNAEAF	TRBJ1-1	TRBV4-3
ASSYSGASSYEQY	TRBJ2-7	TRBV6-5
ASSLKLTSNNEQF	TRBJ2-1	TRBV5-6
SVEAVGDYLPNTQY	TRBJ2-3	TRBV29-1
ASSMAGTTNTGELF	TRBJ2-2	TRBV19
ASSLFGGATYNEQF	TRBJ2-1	TRBV5-6
ASSFQGVGEKLF	TRBJ1-4	TRBV27
ASSLWTDTQY	TRBJ2-3	TRBV7-2
SAGEEWANEQF	TRBJ2-1	TRBV20-1
ASSRTDRVQY	TRBJ2-7	TRBV5-1
ASSLSPGFGAFSYEQY	TRBJ2-7	TRBV28
ATGGTDKNIQY	TRBJ2-4	TRBV10-2
ASKNYEQY	TRBJ2-7	TRBV6-6
ASGPGLHCEQY	TRBJ2-7	TRBV5-6
ASRAGRISNQPQH	TRBJ1-5	TRBV10-2
AISESYGEHYEQY	TRBJ2-7	TRBV10-3
ASSPTGGRQPQH	TRBJ1-5	TRBV7-8
ASSPSPPDDGYT	TRBJ1-2	TRBV18
ASSPSLSPGGELF	TRBJ2-2	TRBV27
ASSVGTGFRIVQPQH	TRBJ1-5	TRBV2
SAPTGATGNTIY	TRBJ1-3	TRBV20-1
ASSQSGQGAAGELF	TRBJ2-2	TRBV3-1